These 29 T cell receptor beta chains came from one sample sequenced in a study of glioma-infiltrating T cells after dendritic cell vaccination. Documented time point: after dendritic cell vaccination, including at tumor progression/relapse. Assay: immunoSEQ multiplex PCR; the TCRdb copy retains only in-frame clones and omits some. The table includes roughly 88,000 clones, around four fifths detected once. This sample comprised blood, obtained after dendritic cell vaccination. All receptors come from a human donor with glioblastoma.

The chain recombines TRBV11-3 with TRBJ2-3; 10 bases are a match to TRBD2. Germline CDR1 SGHNT, CDR2 YENEEA. After removal of 5 bases from V and 3 bases from J, the junction contained 5 bases not matched to a gene. The CDR3 consists of 15 residues. DNA of the CDR3: TGTGCCAGCAGCCCGATAGCGGGAGGTACAGATACGCAGTATTTT. Translating gives CASSPIAGGTDTQYF.

The genes are TRBV6-6 and TRBJ1-1; maybe TRBD1 (5 bases). Looked up from germline, CDR1 is MNHNY and CDR2 is SVGAGI (reference sequence). The length of the CDR3 is 13 residues. V lost 10 bases, J lost 1 base, and 13 bases lay in between. CDR3 sequence: CATVKTENTEAFF. DNA for the CDR3: TGTGCCACCGTAAAGACAGAGAACACTGAAGCTTTCTTT.

This clone was counted a few times. This sequence joins TRBV6-6 and TRBJ1-1, with no clear D. V lost 4 bases and J lost 11, with 20 bases in between. This CDR3 is 14 amino acids long. Germline V gene sequence: CDR1 MNHNY, CDR2 SVGAGI (reference sequence). CDR3 amino acids: CASSFLRERSEAFF. CDR3 DNA sequence: TGTGCCAGCAGTTTCCTTAGGGAGCGCAGCGAGGCTTTCTTT.

The chain links TRBV5-1 to TRBJ2-1, with 7 bases aligning to TRBD2. Germline V gives CDR1 SGHRS, CDR2 YFSETQ. V was pared by 3 bases and J by 4 bases, with 10 bases of the junction left unmatched. CDR3 length: 16 amino acids. This CDR3 is CASSSLVGGGYNEQFF. Here the CDR3 DNA reads TGCGCCAGCAGCTCATTGGTGGGCGGGGGTTACAATGAGCAGTTCTTC.

The chain has TRBV2 and TRBJ1-2; 12 bases match TRBD1. With V trimmed by 8 bases and J by 8 bases, 3 bases remained unmatched. The CDR3 length is 12 residues. Germline CDR1 SNHLY, CDR2 FYNNEI. The CDR3 DNA is TGTGCCAGCGGGGACAGGGGGCGAGGCTACACCTTC. Its protein is CASGDRGRGYTF.

The count of this clone is one. J is TRBJ1-2 and V is TRBV5-6; D is possibly TRBD1 (6 bases). Germline CDR1 SGHDT, CDR2 YYEEEE. Between the trimmed V and J ends, which lost 4 bases and 8 bases, there was a span of 18 bases. The CDR3 runs to 14 residues. The DNA for the CDR3 is TGTGCCAGCAGCGTCGACAGGACCCTCGAAGGCTACACCTTC. Encoded protein: CASSVDRTLEGYTF.

This sequence joins TRBV5-4 and TRBJ2-3, with 7 bases identical to TRBD2. The CDR3 covers 14 residues. Germline V gives CDR1 SGHNT, CDR2 YYREEE (reference sequence). Germline trimming cut 3 bases from V and 2 bases from J; bases unmatched to any gene: 3. The CDR3 loop reads CASSYRDYTDTQYF. Here the CDR3 DNA reads TGTGCCAGCAGCTACCGGGACTACACAGATACGCAGTATTTT.

The V call is TRBV2, the J call TRBJ2-1; D perhaps matches TRBD2 (6 bases). From germline, CDR1 is SNHLY and CDR2 FYNNEI. V lost 2 bases, J lost 7 bases, and 18 bases lay in between. CDR3 size: 16 residues. This CDR3 reads CASSERLGSPGNEQFF. CDR3 DNA sequence: TGTGCCAGCAGTGAAAGACTAGGCTCCCCAGGAAATGAGCAGTTCTTC. The full variable domain, its missing parts supplied by reference TRBV2 and TRBJ2-1, is EPEVTQTPSHQVTQMGQEVILRCVPISNHLYFYWYRQILGQKVEFLVSFYNNEISEKSEIFDDQFSVERPDGSNFTLKIRSTKLEDSAMYFCASSERLGSPGNEQFFGPGTRLTVL.

The chain recombines TRBV18 with TRBJ2-4; no clear D gene. Germline V lookup: CDR1 KGHSH, CDR2 LQKENI. CDR3 length equals 14 residues. V lost 3 bases to trimming and J lost 4 bases, with 10 bases between them. The CDR3 sequence is CASSPDTVKNIQYF. The CDR3 bases are TGTGCCAGCTCACCCGACACTGTGAAAAACATTCAGTACTTC.

The chain joins TRBV29-1 to TRBJ2-3; 7 bases are a match to TRBD1. Per germline, CDR1 SQVTM and CDR2 ANQGSEA. The CDR3 has 16 residues. Trimming took 3 bases from V and 0 from J; bases not matched to a gene: 9. Here the CDR3 reads CSVEAWDRHSTDTQYF. CDR3 sequence (DNA): TGCAGCGTTGAGGCCTGGGACAGACACAGCACAGATACGCAGTATTTT.

CDR3 sequence (DNA): TGTGCCAGCAGCCGAGAGGACAGGACCAAAAACATTCAGTACTTC. Amino acids: CASSREDRTKNIQYF. This chain uses TRBV6-5 with TRBJ2-4; 7 bases are shared with TRBD1. J was trimmed by 2 bases and V by 6 bases; bases with no gene match: 7. The CDR3 runs 15 residues. CDR1 MNHEY and CDR2 SVGAGI come from the germline V gene.

The rearrangement links TRBV19 to TRBJ1-2, with D possibly matching TRBD1 (6 bases). Trimming shortened V by 6 bases and J by 13 bases, and 18 bases separated the two germline ends. CDR1 LNHDA and CDR2 SQIVND come from the germline V gene (reference sequence). CDR3 size: 12 residues. Here the CDR3 reads CASRRAGASGTF. The CDR3 DNA follows: TGTGCCAGTAGGAGAGCAGGGGCGAGTGGCACCTTC.

This sequence joins TRBV9 and TRBJ2-6; 10 positions agree with TRBD2. CDR1 is SGDLS and CDR2 is YYNGEE in the germline V gene. The CDR3 runs to 19 residues. The junction had 12 bases not matched to a gene; V was cut back by 3 bases and J by 3 bases. The CDR3 reads CASSGYRGLASDGANVLTF. CDR3 DNA: TGTGCCAGCAGCGGCTACCGGGGACTAGCGTCAGATGGGGCCAACGTCCTGACTTTC.

This clone was seen a single time. This rearrangement joins TRBV18 to TRBJ1-2, with D unclear. The germline V and J ends were trimmed by 0 bases and 5 bases, with 16 bases remaining between them. The CDR3 sequence is 16 residues long. The germline gives CDR1 KGHSH, CDR2 LQKENI. This chain's CDR3 is CASSPPGREGRYGYTF. The CDR3 DNA sequence: TGTGCCAGCTCACCACCGGGGAGGGAAGGTCGATATGGCTACACCTTC. The full variable domain, in which reference TRBV18 and TRBJ1-2 provide the parts outside the CDR3, is NAGVMQNPRHLVRRRGQEARLRCSPMKGHSHVYWYRQLPEEGLKFMVYLQKENIIDESGMPKERFSAEFPKEGPSILRIQQVVRGDSAAYFCASSPPGREGRYGYTFGSGTRLTVV.

The chain uses TRBV6-5 and TRBJ1-1; TRBD1 is a possible D gene (6 bases). Germline-derived CDR1 and CDR2 are MNHEY and SVGAGI. V lost 7 bases to trimming and J lost 0 bases, with 9 bases between them. The CDR3 runs to 13 residues. The CDR3 loop reads CASKDRLNTEAFF. CDR3 DNA: TGTGCCAGCAAAGACAGGCTGAACACTGAAGCTTTCTTT.

The chain is built from TRBV19 and TRBJ2-6; TRBD1 matches at 8 bases. CDR3 size: 20 residues. In germline, CDR1 is LNHDA, CDR2 SQIVND (reference sequence). V shed 0 bases and J 0 bases; nucleotides not matched to a gene: 10. The DNA for the CDR3 is TGTGCCAGTAGTATAGAGGGGTTGGGACAGGTACTCTCTGGGGCCAACGTCCTGACTTTC. It codes for CASSIEGLGQVLSGANVLTF.

The chain has TRBV2 and TRBJ1-2; no definite D call. This CDR3 comprises 14 residues. V was cut by 5 bases and J by 10 bases, with 20 bases left in between. Germline CDR1 reads SNHLY; CDR2 reads FYNNEI. In DNA form, the CDR3 reads TGTGCCAGCAGTACCGAACGCCAGGTTAAGGACTACACCTTC. Translation gives CASSTERQVKDYTF. The full variable domain, rest sourced from reference TRBV2 and TRBJ1-2, is EPEVTQTPSHQVTQMGQEVILRCVPISNHLYFYWYRQILGQKVEFLVSFYNNEISEKSEIFDDQFSVERPDGSNFTLKIRSTKLEDSAMYFCASSTERQVKDYTFGSGTRLTVV.

The V gene is TRBV6-1, the J gene TRBJ2-3; 7 nucleotides line up with TRBD1. Germline CDR1 MNHNS, CDR2 SASEGT. The length of the CDR3 is 16 residues. With 1 base clipped from V and 0 bases from J, the junction kept 4 bases outside the gene matches. CDR3 bases: TGTGCCAGCAGTGAAGTCCCGGGACAGAGCACAGATACGCAGTATTTT. It yields the protein CASSEVPGQSTDTQYF.

The chain employs TRBV19 and TRBJ2-6; TRBD1 matches 11 bases. The length of the CDR3 is 17 residues. Germline values: CDR1 LNHDA, CDR2 SQIVND (reference sequence). The ends lost 6 bases at V and 0 bases at J; junction bases unmatched: 4. As DNA, the CDR3 is TGTGCCAGTAGCTCCGGGACAGGGGGCTCTGGGGCCAACGTCCTGACTTTC. This gives the protein CASSSGTGGSGANVLTF. The full variable domain, completed using reference TRBV19 and TRBJ2-6, is DGGITQSPKYLFRKEGQNVTLSCEQNLNHDAMYWYRQDPGQGLRLIYYSQIVNDFQKGDIAEGYSVSREKKESFPLTVTSAQKNPTAFYLCASSSGTGGSGANVLTFGAGSRLTVL.

CDR3 nucleotide sequence: TGTGCCAGCAGCTCATCTCGGACAGGGGGCCGGAACACTGAAGCTTTCTTT. Its protein is CASSSSRTGGRNTEAFF. The chain carries TRBV5-4 and TRBJ1-1; 11 nucleotides align to TRBD1. The CDR3 spans 17 residues. Unmatched junction bases numbered 8, after V lost 3 bases and J lost 1 base. Germline CDR1 reads SGHNT; CDR2 reads YYREEE (reference sequence).

V and J are TRBV11-3 and TRBJ2-7, with D tentatively TRBD2 (5 bases). CDR3 length equals 18 residues. Germline CDR1 is SGHNT and CDR2 is YENEEA. V lost 0 bases, J lost 7 bases, and 25 bases lay in between. DNA for the CDR3: TGTGCCAGCAGCTTAGATTTGGGTTCCCGTTTACCCCCGGGAGAGCAGTACGTC. The encoded protein is CASSLDLGSRLPPGEQYV.

V and J are TRBV6-5 and TRBJ1-5; 7 bases line up with TRBD1. Looked up from germline, CDR1 is MNHEY and CDR2 is SVGAGI. Trimming at V came to 6 bases and at J to 6 bases, leaving 8 bases not matched to a gene. CDR3 size: 14 residues. The chain's CDR3 is CASRSKGASQPQHF. CDR3 nucleotides: TGTGCCAGCAGGTCGAAGGGGGCATCTCAGCCCCAGCATTTT.

Ten or more counts support this clone. The rearrangement uses TRBV15 and TRBJ1-1, with D possibly TRBD1 on 6 matching bases. This CDR3 contains 15 residues. CDR1 and CDR2 from the germline V gene are LNHNV and YYDKDF (reference sequence). The V gene lost 1 base and the J gene lost 0 bases, with 9 bases spanning the gap. In nucleotides, the CDR3 is TGTGCCACCAGCAGAGGGGGGCTTATGAACACTGAAGCTTTCTTT. As protein: CATSRGGLMNTEAFF.

J is TRBJ2-5 and V is TRBV5-1; 8 bases line up with TRBD2. The V gene's germline CDR1 is SGHRS and CDR2 YFSETQ. The CDR3 has 14 amino acids. V lost 4 bases to trimming and J lost 3 bases; unmatched junction nucleotides: 5. CDR3 residues: CASSPRGAEETQYF. The DNA of the CDR3 is TGCGCCAGCAGCCCGCGGGGGGCGGAAGAGACCCAGTACTTC.

The J gene is TRBJ1-4, the V gene TRBV4-2; no firm D call. V was trimmed by 0 bases and J by 0 bases, leaving 8 bases between them. Germline-derived CDR1 and CDR2 are LGHNA and YNFKEQ. There are 16 residues in the CDR3. The CDR3 coding sequence is TGTGCCAGCAGCCAAGACCAGGTTGCAACTAATGAAAAACTGTTTTTT. Protein: CASSQDQVATNEKLFF.

The gene calls are TRBV7-9 and TRBJ2-5, with D perhaps TRBD1 (6 bases). The CDR3 runs 14 residues. Germline CDR1 reads SEHNR; CDR2 reads FQNEAQ (reference sequence). Trimming left V 1 base short and J 2 bases short, with 8 bases between. The CDR3 nucleotides are TGTGCCAGCAGCTTAGGACAGGTACAAGAGACCCAGTACTTC. Translation: CASSLGQVQETQYF.

This chain joins TRBV7-6 and TRBJ2-5; 10 bases map to TRBD1. Germline V gene lookup returns CDR1 SGHVS and CDR2 FNYEAQ. The junction had 7 bases not matched to a gene; V was cut back by 4 bases and J by 8 bases. The length of the CDR3 is 14 residues. CDR3 in amino acids: CASSSRGQGETQYF. The CDR3 bases are TGTGCCAGCAGCTCAAGAGGACAGGGGGAAACCCAGTACTTC.

The CDR3 DNA is TGTGCCACTAAAGCAGGGATCGCCTACAATGAGCAGTTCTTC. Amino acids: CATKAGIAYNEQFF. The gene calls are TRBV19 and TRBJ2-1, with D maybe TRBD1 (5 bases). The V and J ends lost 10 bases and 2 bases respectively, with 15 bases between them. This CDR3 spans 14 amino acids. CDR1 and CDR2 (germline): LNHDA, SQIVND (reference sequence).

The J gene is TRBJ2-3, the V gene TRBV19; 15 bases line up with TRBD2. The CDR3 has 19 residues. J lost 0 bases, V lost 3 bases, and 7 bases had no gene match. The V gene's germline CDR1 is LNHDA and CDR2 SQIVND (reference sequence). The CDR3: CASSILGLAGGSSTDTQYF. In nucleotides, the CDR3 is TGTGCCAGTAGTATTCTCGGACTAGCGGGAGGGTCTAGCACAGATACGCAGTATTTT.